This TCR beta chain came from a study of T cell repertoires in cytomegalovirus infection. Overall study findings and caveats: Cumulative frequency (of public TCR beta family members) identified carriers of CMV plus the relevant HLA. There were HLA-C-restricted CMV-specific TCR beta clonotypes dominating the ex vivo response.

Germline V gene data show CDR1 as SQVTM and CDR2 as ANQGSEA. V lost 6 bases and J lost 0, with 11 bases in between. The CDR3 totals 13 residues. Each CDR3 protein is one row after TCRdb ran MiXCR on the reads. The sample holds about 740,000 distinct CDR3 sequences; less than 40% are singletons and the top ten take about 2.8%. Turning to this clonotype: Its antigen is unidentified.

Sequencing used PBMCs. The V gene is TRBV29-1, the J gene TRBJ1-2; TRBD1 is a possible D gene (5 bases). This receptor was taken from a human donor in good health (CMV status not recorded). Some clones in this sample may be carry-over from other donors' samples. CDR3 residues: CSVPTEPNYGYTF. The CDR3 DNA follows: TGCAGCGTGCCGACAGAGCCTAACTATGGCTACACCTTC.